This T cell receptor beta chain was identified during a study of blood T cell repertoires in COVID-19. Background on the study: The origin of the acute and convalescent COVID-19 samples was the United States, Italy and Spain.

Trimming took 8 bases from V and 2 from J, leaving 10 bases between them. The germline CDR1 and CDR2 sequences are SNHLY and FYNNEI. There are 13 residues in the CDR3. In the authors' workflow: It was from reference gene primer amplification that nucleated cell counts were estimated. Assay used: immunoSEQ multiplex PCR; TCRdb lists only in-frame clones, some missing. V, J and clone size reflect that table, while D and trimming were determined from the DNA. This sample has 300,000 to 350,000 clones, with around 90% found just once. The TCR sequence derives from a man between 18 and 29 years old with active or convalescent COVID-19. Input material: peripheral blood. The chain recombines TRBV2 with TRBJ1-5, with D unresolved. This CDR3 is CASQAEGNQPQHF. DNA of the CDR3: TGTGCCAGCCAGGCGGAGGGCAATCAGCCCCAGCATTTT.